This is a list of T cell receptor beta chains from one sample in a study of blood T cell repertoires in COVID-19. Assay: immunoSEQ multiplex PCR; the TCRdb copy retains only in-frame clones and omits some. The sample records fewer than 400,000 clones, over 75% being singletons. Sequencing was carried out using PBMCs or T cells enriched from blood (not recorded which). The receptors originated from a man aged 25-45 years who had recovered from COVID-19. Each CDR3 is given with its conserved first and last residue. Fields, in order: V gene, J gene, clone size, CDR3 protein. The size of a clone is reported for some rows only, either as once, few or many, or as a class for expanded clones.

V: TRBV27
J: TRBJ1-5
size: .
CDR3: CASSLSRNQPQHF

V: TRBV12-3/TRBV12-4
J: TRBJ2-5
size: .
CDR3: CASVAQETQYF

V: TRBV28
J: TRBJ1-2
size: .
CDR3: CASKELTGFTYGYTF

V: TRBV7-9
J: TRBJ1-4
size: .
CDR3: CASRGVEGSWDEKLFF

V: TRBV27
J: TRBJ1-2
size: .
CDR3: CASSLGQLYGYTF

V: TRBV11-3
J: TRBJ2-3
size: .
CDR3: CASSLDGQLRFTDTQYF

V: TRBV9
J: TRBJ2-3
size: .
CDR3: CASSVRPGLAGTDTQYF

V: TRBV5-1
J: TRBJ1-1
size: .
CDR3: CASSSGTDMGLGRAAFF

V: TRBV11-2
J: TRBJ1-3
size: .
CDR3: CASSLIPRGTFSGNTIYF

V: TRBV7-9
J: TRBJ2-5
size: .
CDR3: CASSFSGSVRQETQYF

V: TRBV25-1
J: TRBJ1-1
size: .
CDR3: CASRSQGWNTEAFF

V: TRBV28
J: TRBJ1-2
size: once
CDR3: CASSWTGGLDSTF

V: TRBV11-2
J: TRBJ1-4
size: .
CDR3: CASSSLRATNEKLFF

V: TRBV2
J: TRBJ1-5
size: .
CDR3: CASVRDRGIQPQHF

V: TRBV15
J: TRBJ2-3
size: .
CDR3: CATSRPGLAQSRPDTQYF

V: TRBV19
J: TRBJ1-1
size: .
CDR3: CASTTLLGGNTEAFF

V: TRBV5-4
J: TRBJ2-1
size: .
CDR3: CASSLDSGSSYNEQFF

V: TRBV29-1
J: TRBJ2-7
size: .
CDR3: CSVELRAGQGSYEQYF

V: TRBV2
J: TRBJ1-5
size: .
CDR3: CAGNRAGQPQHF

V: TRBV5-4
J: TRBJ2-5
size: .
CDR3: CASSLWGPGIQETQYF

V: TRBV19
J: TRBJ2-7
size: .
CDR3: CASSGVAGPYEQYF

V: TRBV19
J: TRBJ1-6
size: .
CDR3: CASSPGDGNSPLHF

V: TRBV6-5
J: TRBJ1-1
size: few
CDR3: CASSQPGTAKAFF